This T cell receptor (beta chain) comes out of a study of T cell changes during pregnancy in multiple sclerosis. Produced via immunoSEQ multiplex PCR; TCRdb's table is partial and in-frame only. The sample contains approximately 60,000 clones, roughly 91% of which appear only once. V lost 4 bases to trimming and J lost 3 bases, with 9 bases between them. The CDR3 totals 13 residues. From germline, CDR1 is MRHNA and CDR2 SNTAGT. The V gene is TRBV6-4, the J gene TRBJ1-2; D is perhaps TRBD1 (6 bases). The TCR sequence derives from a female donor in good health, enrolled as a control in a pregnancy study. The specimen was peripheral blood, collected in the third trimester of pregnancy. CDR3 bases: TGTGCCAGCAGTGCAGGGGAGTACTATGGCTACACCTTC. As protein: CASSAGEYYGYTF.